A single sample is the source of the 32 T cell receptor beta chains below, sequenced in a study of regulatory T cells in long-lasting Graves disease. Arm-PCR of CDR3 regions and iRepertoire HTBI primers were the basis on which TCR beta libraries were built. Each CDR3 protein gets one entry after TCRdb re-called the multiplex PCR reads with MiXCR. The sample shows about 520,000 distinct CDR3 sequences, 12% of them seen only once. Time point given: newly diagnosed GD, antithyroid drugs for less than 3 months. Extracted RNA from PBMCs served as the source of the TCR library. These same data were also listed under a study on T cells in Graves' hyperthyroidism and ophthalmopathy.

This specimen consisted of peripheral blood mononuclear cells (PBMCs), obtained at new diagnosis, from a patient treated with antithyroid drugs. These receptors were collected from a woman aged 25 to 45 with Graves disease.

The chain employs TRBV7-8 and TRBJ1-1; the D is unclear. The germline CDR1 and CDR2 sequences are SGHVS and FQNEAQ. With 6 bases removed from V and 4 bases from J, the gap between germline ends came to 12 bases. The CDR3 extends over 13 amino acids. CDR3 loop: CASRHPGLTEAFF. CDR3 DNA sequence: TGTGCCAGCAGACATCCGGGTCTCACTGAAGCTTTCTTT.

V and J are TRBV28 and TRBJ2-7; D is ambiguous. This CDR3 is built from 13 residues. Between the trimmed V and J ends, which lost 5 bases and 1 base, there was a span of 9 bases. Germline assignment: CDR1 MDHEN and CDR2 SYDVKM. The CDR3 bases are TGTGCCAGCAGTCCTTATGGTTCCTACGAGCAGTACTTC. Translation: CASSPYGSYEQYF.

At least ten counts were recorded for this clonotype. CDR3 in DNA: TGCAGCGTTGAAGGGGGACAGGGTGGTGAAAAACTGTTTTTT. It is translated as CSVEGGQGGEKLFF. The chain uses TRBV29-1 and TRBJ1-4, with 9 positions matching TRBD1. CDR1 is SQVTM, CDR2 ANQGSEA, per germline. Trimming at V came to 1 base and at J to 7 bases, leaving 4 bases not matched to a gene. The CDR3 totals 14 residues.

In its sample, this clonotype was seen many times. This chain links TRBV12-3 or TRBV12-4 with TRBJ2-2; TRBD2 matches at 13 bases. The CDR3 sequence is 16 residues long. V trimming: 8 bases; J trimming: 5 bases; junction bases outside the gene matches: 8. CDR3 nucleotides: TGTGCCAGCGGCCCCGGGGGACTAGCGGGGACCGGGGAGCTGTTTTTT. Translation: CASGPGGLAGTGELFF.

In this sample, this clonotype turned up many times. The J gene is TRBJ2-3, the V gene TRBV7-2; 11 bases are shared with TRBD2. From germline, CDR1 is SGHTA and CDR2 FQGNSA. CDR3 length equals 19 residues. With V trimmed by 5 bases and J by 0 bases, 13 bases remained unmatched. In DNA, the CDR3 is TGTGCCAGCAGCCTGAGAGGGACTAGCGGAAGATCTAGCACAGATACGCAGTATTTT. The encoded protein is CASSLRGTSGRSSTDTQYF.

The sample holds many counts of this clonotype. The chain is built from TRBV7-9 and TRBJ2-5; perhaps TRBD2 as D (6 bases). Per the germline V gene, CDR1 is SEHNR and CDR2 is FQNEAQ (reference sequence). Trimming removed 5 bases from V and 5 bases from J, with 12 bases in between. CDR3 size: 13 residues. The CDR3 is CASSELASETQYF. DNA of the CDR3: TGTGCCAGCAGCGAACTAGCATCGGAGACCCAGTACTTC.

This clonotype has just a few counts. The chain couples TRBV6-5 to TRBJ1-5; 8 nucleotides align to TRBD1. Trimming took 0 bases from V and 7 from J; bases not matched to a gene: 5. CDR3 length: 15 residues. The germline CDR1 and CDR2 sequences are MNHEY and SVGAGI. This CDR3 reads CASSYSPTGDQPQHF. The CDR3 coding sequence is TGTGCCAGCAGTTACTCACCGACAGGGGACCAGCCCCAGCATTTT.

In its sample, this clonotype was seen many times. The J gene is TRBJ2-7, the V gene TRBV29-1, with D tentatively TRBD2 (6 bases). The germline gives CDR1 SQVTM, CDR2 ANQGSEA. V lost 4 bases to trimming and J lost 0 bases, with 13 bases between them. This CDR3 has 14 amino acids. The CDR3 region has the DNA TGCAGCGTTGGGGGGGTTGGGAACTCCTACGAGCAGTACTTC. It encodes CSVGGVGNSYEQYF.

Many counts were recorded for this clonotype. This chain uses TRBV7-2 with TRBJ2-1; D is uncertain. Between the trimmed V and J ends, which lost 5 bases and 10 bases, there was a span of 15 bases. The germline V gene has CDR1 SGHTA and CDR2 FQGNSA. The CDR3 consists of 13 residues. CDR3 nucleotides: TGTGCCAGCAGCCGCCGGGTAGAAGCGGAGCAGTTCTTC. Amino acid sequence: CASSRRVEAEQFF.

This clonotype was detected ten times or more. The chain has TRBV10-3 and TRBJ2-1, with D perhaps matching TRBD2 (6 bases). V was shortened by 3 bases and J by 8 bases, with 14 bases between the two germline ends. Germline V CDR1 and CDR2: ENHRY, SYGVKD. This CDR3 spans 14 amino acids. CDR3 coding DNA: TGTGCCATCAGTGAACGGGAGAATAACCATGAGCAGTTCTTC. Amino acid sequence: CAISERENNHEQFF.

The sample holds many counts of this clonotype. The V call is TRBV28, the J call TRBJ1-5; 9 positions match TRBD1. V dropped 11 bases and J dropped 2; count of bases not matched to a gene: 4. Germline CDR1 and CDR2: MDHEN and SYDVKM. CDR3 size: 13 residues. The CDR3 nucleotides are TGTGCCGGACAGGGGCCTGGCAATCAGCCCCAGCATTTT. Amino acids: CAGQGPGNQPQHF.

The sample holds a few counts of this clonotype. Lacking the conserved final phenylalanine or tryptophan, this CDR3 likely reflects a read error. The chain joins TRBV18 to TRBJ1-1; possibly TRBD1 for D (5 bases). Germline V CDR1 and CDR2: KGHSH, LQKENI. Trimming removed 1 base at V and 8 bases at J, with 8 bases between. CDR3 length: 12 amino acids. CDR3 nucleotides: TGTGCCAGCTCACCACGACAGTCGGAAGCTTTCTCT. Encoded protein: CASSPRQSEAFS.

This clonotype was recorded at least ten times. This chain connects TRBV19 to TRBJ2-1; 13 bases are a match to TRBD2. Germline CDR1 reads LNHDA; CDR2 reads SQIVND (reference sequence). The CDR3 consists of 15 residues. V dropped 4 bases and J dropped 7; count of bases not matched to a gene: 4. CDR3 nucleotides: TGTGCCAGTAGTACGGGACTAGCGGGACTGAATGAGCAGTTCTTC. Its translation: CASSTGLAGLNEQFF.

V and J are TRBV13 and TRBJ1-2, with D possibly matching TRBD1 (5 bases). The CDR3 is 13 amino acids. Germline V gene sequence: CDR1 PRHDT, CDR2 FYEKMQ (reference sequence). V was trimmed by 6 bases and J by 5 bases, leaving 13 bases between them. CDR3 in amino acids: CASRKSGAYGYTF. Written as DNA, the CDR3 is TGTGCCAGCAGAAAGAGCGGGGCGTATGGCTACACCTTC.

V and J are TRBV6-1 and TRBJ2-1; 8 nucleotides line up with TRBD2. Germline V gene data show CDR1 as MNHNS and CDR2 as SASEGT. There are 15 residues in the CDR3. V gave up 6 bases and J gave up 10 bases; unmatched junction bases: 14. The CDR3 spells CASSQLGTRSVEQFF. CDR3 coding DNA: TGTGCCAGCAGCCAACTCGGGACTAGGAGCGTAGAGCAGTTCTTC.

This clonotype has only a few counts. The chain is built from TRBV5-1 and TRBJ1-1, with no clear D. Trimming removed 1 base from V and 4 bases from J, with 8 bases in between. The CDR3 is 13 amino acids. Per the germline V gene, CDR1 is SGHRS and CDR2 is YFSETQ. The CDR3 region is CASSLKWSTEAFF. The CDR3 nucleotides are TGCGCCAGCAGCTTGAAATGGAGCACTGAAGCTTTCTTT. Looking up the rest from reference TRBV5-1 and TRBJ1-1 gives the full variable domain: KAGVTQTPRYLIKTRGQQVTLSCSPISGHRSVSWYQQTPGQGLQFLFEYFSETQRNKGNFPGRFSGRQFSNSRSEMNVSTLELGDSALYLCASSLKWSTEAFFGQGTRLTVV.

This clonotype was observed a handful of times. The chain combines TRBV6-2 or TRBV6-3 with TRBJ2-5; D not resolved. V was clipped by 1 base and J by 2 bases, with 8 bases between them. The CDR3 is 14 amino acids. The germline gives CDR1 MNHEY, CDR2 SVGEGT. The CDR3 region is CASSYYSLQETQYF. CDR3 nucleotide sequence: TGTGCCAGCAGTTACTACAGCTTACAAGAGACCCAGTACTTC.

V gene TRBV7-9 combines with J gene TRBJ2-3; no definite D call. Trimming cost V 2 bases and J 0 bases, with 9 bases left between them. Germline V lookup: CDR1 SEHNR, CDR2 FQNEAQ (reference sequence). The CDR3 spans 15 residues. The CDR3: CASSLSVASTDTQYF. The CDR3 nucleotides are TGTGCCAGCAGCTTAAGCGTAGCCAGCACAGATACGCAGTATTTT. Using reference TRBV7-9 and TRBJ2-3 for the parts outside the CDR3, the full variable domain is DTGVSQNPRHKITKRGQNVTFRCDPISEHNRLYWYRQTLGQGPEFLTYFQNEAQLEKSRLLSDRFSAERPKGSFSTLEIQRTEQGDSAMYLCASSLSVASTDTQYFGPGTRLTVL.

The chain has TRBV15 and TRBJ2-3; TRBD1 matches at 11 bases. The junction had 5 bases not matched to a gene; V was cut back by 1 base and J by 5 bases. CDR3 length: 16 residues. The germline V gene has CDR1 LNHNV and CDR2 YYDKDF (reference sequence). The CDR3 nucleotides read TGTGCCACCAGCAGAGTCGGGACAGGGGGAAGAGATACGCAGTATTTT. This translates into CATSRVGTGGRDTQYF.

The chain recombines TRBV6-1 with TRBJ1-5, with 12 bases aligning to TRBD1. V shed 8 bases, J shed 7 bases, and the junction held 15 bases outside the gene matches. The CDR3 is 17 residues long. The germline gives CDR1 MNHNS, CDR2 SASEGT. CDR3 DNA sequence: TGTGCCAGCCGGTCGCGAATAGGGACAGGGGGCGAGCAGCCCCAGCATTTT. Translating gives CASRSRIGTGGEQPQHF.

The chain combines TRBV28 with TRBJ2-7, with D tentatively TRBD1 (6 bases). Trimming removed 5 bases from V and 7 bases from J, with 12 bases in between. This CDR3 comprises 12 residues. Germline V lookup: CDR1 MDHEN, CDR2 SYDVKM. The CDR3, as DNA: TGTGCCAGCAGTACCGCAGGGGAGGAGCAGTACTTC. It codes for CASSTAGEEQYF.

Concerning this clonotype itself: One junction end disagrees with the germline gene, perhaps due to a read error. The CDR3 reads CAGSQGLYNEQFF. As DNA, the CDR3 is TGTGCCGGCAGCCAAGGTCTCTACAATGAGCAGTTCTTC. The chain has TRBV11-2 and TRBJ2-1; D is unclear. The CDR3 extends over 13 amino acids. Per germline, CDR1 SGHAT and CDR2 FQNNGV.

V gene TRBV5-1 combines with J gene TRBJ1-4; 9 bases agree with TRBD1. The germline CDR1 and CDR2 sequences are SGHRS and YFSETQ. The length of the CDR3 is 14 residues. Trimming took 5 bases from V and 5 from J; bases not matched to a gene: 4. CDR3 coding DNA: TGCGCCAGCAGTTCGGGACAGGGAAATGAAAAACTGTTTTTT. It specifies CASSSGQGNEKLFF.

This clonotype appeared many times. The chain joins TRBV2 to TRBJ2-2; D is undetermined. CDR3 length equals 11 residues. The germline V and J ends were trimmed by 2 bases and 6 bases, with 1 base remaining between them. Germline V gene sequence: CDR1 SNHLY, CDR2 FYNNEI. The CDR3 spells CASSESGELFF. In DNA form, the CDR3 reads TGTGCCAGCAGTGAATCCGGGGAGCTGTTTTTT. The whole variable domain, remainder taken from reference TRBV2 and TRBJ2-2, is EPEVTQTPSHQVTQMGQEVILRCVPISNHLYFYWYRQILGQKVEFLVSFYNNEISEKSEIFDDQFSVERPDGSNFTLKIRSTKLEDSAMYFCASSESGELFFGEGSRLTVL.

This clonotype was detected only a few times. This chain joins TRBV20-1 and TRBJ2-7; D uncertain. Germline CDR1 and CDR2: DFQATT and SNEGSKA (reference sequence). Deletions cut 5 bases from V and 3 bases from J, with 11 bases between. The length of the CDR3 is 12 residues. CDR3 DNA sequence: TGCAGTGCTCGCCATTGGGGCTACGAGCAGTACTTC. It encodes CSARHWGYEQYF.

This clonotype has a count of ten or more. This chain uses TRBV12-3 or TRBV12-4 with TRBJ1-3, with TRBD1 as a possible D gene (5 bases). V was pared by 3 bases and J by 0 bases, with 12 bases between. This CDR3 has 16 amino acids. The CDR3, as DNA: TGTGCCAGCAGTTTGCAGGGACCCACCTCTGGAAACACCATATATTTT. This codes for CASSLQGPTSGNTIYF.

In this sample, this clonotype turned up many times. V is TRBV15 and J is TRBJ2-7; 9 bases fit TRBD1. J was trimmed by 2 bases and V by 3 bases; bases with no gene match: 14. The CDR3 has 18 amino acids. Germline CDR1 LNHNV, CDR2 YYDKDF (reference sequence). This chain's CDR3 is CATSSLPFWGQGTYEQYF. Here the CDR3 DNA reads TGTGCCACCAGCAGTCTGCCCTTTTGGGGACAGGGCACCTACGAGCAGTACTTC.

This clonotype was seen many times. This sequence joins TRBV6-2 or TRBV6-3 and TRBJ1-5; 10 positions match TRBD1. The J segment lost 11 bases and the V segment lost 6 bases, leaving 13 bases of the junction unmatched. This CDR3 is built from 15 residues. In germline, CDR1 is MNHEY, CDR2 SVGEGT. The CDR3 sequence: CASRAGQGENLAQHF. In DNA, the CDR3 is TGTGCCAGCAGAGCCGGACAGGGGGAGAACTTGGCCCAGCATTTT.

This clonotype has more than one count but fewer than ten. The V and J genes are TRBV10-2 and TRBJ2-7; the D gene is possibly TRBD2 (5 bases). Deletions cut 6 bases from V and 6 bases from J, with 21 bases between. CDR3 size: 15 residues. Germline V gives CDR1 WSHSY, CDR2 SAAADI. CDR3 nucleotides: TGCGCCAGCAGAATCACTAGTTTATCCCCTTCCGAGCAGTACTTC. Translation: CASRITSLSPSEQYF.

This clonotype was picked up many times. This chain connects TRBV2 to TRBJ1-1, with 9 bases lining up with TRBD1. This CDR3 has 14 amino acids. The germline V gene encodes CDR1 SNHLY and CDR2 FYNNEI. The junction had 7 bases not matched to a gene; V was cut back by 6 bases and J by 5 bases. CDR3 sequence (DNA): TGTGCCAGCAGAAATACAGGGGGCAGAACTGAAGCTTTCTTT. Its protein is CASRNTGGRTEAFF.

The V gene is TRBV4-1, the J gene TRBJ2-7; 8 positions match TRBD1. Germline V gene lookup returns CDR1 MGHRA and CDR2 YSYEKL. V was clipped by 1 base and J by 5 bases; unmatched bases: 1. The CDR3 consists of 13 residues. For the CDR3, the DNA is TGCGCCAGCAGCCAAGGGACAGGGCACGAGCAGTACTTC. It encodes CASSQGTGHEQYF.

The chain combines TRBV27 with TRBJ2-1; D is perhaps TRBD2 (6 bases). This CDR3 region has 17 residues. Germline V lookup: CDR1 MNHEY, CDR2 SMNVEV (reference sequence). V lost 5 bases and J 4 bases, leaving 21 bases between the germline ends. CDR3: CASSPPFAGSGYNEQFF. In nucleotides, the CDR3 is TGTGCCAGCAGTCCCCCGTTCGCGGGTAGCGGATACAATGAGCAGTTCTTC.